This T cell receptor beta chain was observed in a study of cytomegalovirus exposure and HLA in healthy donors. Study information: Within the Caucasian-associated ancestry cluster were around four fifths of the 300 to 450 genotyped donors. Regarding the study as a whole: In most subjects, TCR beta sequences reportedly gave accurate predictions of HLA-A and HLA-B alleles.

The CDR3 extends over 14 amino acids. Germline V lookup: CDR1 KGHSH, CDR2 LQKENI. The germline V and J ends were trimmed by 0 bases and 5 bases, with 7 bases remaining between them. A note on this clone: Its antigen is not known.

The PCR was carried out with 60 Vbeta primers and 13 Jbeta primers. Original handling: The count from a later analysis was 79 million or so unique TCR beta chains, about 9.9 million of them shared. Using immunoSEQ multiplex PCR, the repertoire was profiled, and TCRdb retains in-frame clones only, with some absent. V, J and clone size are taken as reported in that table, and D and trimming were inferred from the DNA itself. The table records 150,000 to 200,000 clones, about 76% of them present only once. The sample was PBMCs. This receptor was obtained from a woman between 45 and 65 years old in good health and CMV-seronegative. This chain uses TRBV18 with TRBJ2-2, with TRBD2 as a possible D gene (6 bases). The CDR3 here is CASSPPEGTGELFF. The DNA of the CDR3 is TGTGCCAGCTCACCACCGGAGGGAACCGGGGAGCTGTTTTTT.